The 23 T cell receptor beta chains presented below share a single source sample, sequenced in a study of vaccination and CD4 T cells after COVID-19 (dated by TCRdb to 2021 to 2024). The protocol used for the library was PCR. TCRdb records Illumina iSeq 100 as the sequencer. The public sequencing data were trimmed at Q25 with fastp and processed into clonotypes with MiXCR by TCRdb, which kept only in-frame beta chains. Each entry is one CDR3 protein sequence, shown with its most common DNA and genes. The sample table holds about 28,000 distinct CDR3 sequences, of which 50% to 65% were seen once. The top ten clones comprise around 5.5% of the sample. The time point tag for this specimen amounts to: late sampling 161 to 241 days after vaccination in a few convalescent patients. Sequenced here: CD4+ T cells from blood, sampled about 7 months after SARS-CoV-2 vaccination. These receptors all come from a human donor who had recovered from COVID-19.

The V and J genes are TRBV6-1 and TRBJ2-5, with 8 nucleotides matching TRBD2. The CDR3 covers 16 residues. Germline V CDR1 and CDR2: MNHNS, SASEGT. Trimming cost V 1 base and J 4 bases; bases outside gene matches: 8. CDR3: CASSEGLAGFRETQYF. The CDR3 DNA follows: TGTGCCAGCAGTGAAGGATTAGCGGGATTCCGAGAGACCCAGTACTTC.

This clonotype has a handful of counts. CDR3 sequence reads: CASSTTGGGSPLHF. The CDR3 DNA is TGTGCCAGTAGTACGACAGGGGGCGGTTCACCCCTCCACTTT. The J gene is TRBJ1-6, the V gene TRBV19; 10 bases line up with TRBD1. The germline gives CDR1 LNHDA, CDR2 SQIVND (reference sequence). Trimming took 4 bases from V and 9 from J; bases not matched to a gene: 3. The CDR3 has 14 amino acids. Full variable domain (missing parts from reference TRBV19 and TRBJ1-6): DGGITQSPKYLFRKEGQNVTLSCEQNLNHDAMYWYRQDPGQGLRLIYYSQIVNDFQKGDIAEGYSVSREKKESFPLTVTSAQKNPTAFYLCASSTTGGGSPLHFGNGTRLTVT.

This clonotype was recorded a few times. This chain connects TRBV20-1 to TRBJ2-5; the match to TRBD2 covers 9 bases. The CDR3 consists of 15 residues. CDR1 and CDR2 from the germline V gene are DFQATT and SNEGSKA (reference sequence). V shed 1 base and J 2 bases; nucleotides not matched to a gene: 5. Here the CDR3 reads CSARGSGGWQETQYF. As DNA, the CDR3 is TGCAGTGCTAGAGGGAGCGGGGGGTGGCAAGAGACCCAGTACTTC.

The chain joins TRBV10-3 to TRBJ2-7; D ambiguous. Germline V gives CDR1 ENHRY, CDR2 SYGVKD. Between the trimmed V and J ends, which lost 3 bases and 1 base, there was a span of 7 bases. CDR3 length: 13 amino acids. The CDR3 coding sequence is TGTGCCATCAGTGAAAAGGGTTCCTACGAGCAGTACTTC. As protein: CAISEKGSYEQYF.

The chain joins TRBV7-9 to TRBJ2-5, with a possible D match to TRBD2 (7 bases). This CDR3 is built from 17 residues. Deletions cut 2 bases from V and 0 bases from J, with 16 bases between. Looked up from germline, CDR1 is SEHNR and CDR2 is FQNEAQ (reference sequence). The CDR3 spells CASSLRGGALYQETQYF. The CDR3 DNA reads TGTGCCAGCAGCTTAAGGGGGGGGGCCCTCTACCAAGAGACCCAGTACTTC.

The genes are TRBV29-1 and TRBJ2-1, with 8 bases matching TRBD2. Germline assignment: CDR1 SQVTM and CDR2 ANQGSEA. The CDR3 has 15 residues. Trimming at V came to 1 base and at J to 0 bases, leaving 2 bases not matched to a gene. The CDR3 is CSVEGAGVSYNEQFF. The CDR3 DNA reads as TGCAGCGTTGAAGGAGCGGGAGTCTCCTACAATGAGCAGTTCTTC.

This clonotype was found a few times. The DNA of the CDR3 is TGTGCCAGCAGCTATGGTATGAACACTGAAGCTTTCTTT. It is translated as CASSYGMNTEAFF. V is TRBV7-8 and J is TRBJ1-1; no firm D call. V was cut by 4 bases and J by 0 bases, with 6 bases left in between. This CDR3 has 13 residues. Germline V gene sequence: CDR1 SGHVS, CDR2 FQNEAQ.

The J gene is TRBJ1-5, the V gene TRBV19, with D uncertain. The CDR3 runs to 13 residues. The germline V gene has CDR1 LNHDA and CDR2 SQIVND (reference sequence). Trimming took 1 base from V and 6 from J, leaving 7 bases between them. Here the CDR3 reads CASSIVEGQPQHF. The CDR3 coding sequence is TGTGCCAGTAGTATAGTTGAGGGTCAGCCCCAGCATTTT.

The chain employs TRBV6-2 or TRBV6-3 and TRBJ2-2, with TRBD2 identical over 12 bases. CDR3 length equals 16 residues. The V and J ends lost 6 bases and 5 bases, in that order; junction bases with no gene match: 7. CDR1 MNHEY and CDR2 SVGEGT come from the germline V gene. The CDR3 nucleotides read TGTGCCAGCAGACCTCTAGCGGGAGGGCATACCGGGGAGCTGTTTTTT. Its translation is CASRPLAGGHTGELFF.

The genes are TRBV20-1 and TRBJ1-5, with a possible D match to TRBD1 (5 bases). Germline V gene lookup returns CDR1 DFQATT and CDR2 SNEGSKA (reference sequence). V shed 0 bases and J shed 0 bases, with 18 bases lying between them. The length of the CDR3 is 18 residues. CDR3 bases: TGCAGTGCTAGAGATCAGGCGAGGGGCTTTTATAGCAATCAGCCCCAGCATTTT. This encodes CSARDQARGFYSNQPQHF.

J is TRBJ2-7 and V is TRBV4-2, with D unclear. Germline assignment: CDR1 LGHNA and CDR2 YNFKEQ. The CDR3 is 12 amino acids. Trimming took off 3 bases at V and 0 bases at J, with 3 bases between the two ends. The CDR3 spells CASSQSSYEQYF. In nucleotides, the CDR3 is TGTGCCAGCAGCCAGAGCTCCTACGAGCAGTACTTC.

This clonotype was seen a few times. An end of the junction does not agree with germline; a read error may underlie this. The CDR3 DNA sequence: TGCAGTGCTAGAGGGTCCGGGGAAATAGACTTT. As protein: CSARGSGEIDF. The chain couples TRBV20-1 to TRBJ2-3; weak D call: TRBD2 (5 bases). The CDR3 runs to 11 residues. Germline loops: CDR1 DFQATT, CDR2 SNEGSKA (reference sequence).

This clonotype was detected a few times. V gene TRBV20-1 combines with J gene TRBJ2-4; D unresolved. V lost 4 bases, J lost 1 base, and 14 bases lay in between. Per germline, CDR1 DFQATT and CDR2 SNEGSKA (reference sequence). CDR3 size: 15 residues. The CDR3 loop reads CSATTVGMAKNIQYF. The CDR3 DNA follows: TGCAGTGCTACTACCGTAGGGATGGCCAAAAACATTCAGTACTTC.

V and J are TRBV20-1 and TRBJ2-3; D gene uncertain. The CDR3 sequence is 13 residues long. Trimming took off 6 bases at V and 1 base at J, with 11 bases between the two ends. Germline CDR1 is DFQATT and CDR2 is SNEGSKA (reference sequence). The CDR3 reads CSAEPRGTDTQYF. CDR3 nucleotides: TGCAGTGCCGAGCCCCGAGGCACAGATACGCAGTATTTT.

This rearrangement joins TRBV6-1 to TRBJ1-5, with D unresolved. The CDR3 runs to 14 residues. The V end lost 2 bases, the J end lost 5 bases, and 10 bases lay between the germline ends. Per the germline V gene, CDR1 is MNHNS and CDR2 is SASEGT. The DNA of the CDR3 is TGTGCCAGCAGTGAACGGGGATTAGATCAGCCCCAGCATTTT. It is translated as CASSERGLDQPQHF.

CDR3: CASSPPSQGMRQFF. The CDR3 region has the DNA TGTGCCAGCAGCCCCCCCTCCCAGGGGATGAGGCAGTTCTTC. This sequence joins TRBV7-9 and TRBJ2-1; maybe TRBD1 (6 bases). This CDR3 has 14 residues. V lost 5 bases, J lost 12 bases, and 20 bases lay in between. Germline CDR1 SEHNR, CDR2 FQNEAQ (reference sequence).

The chain combines TRBV15 with TRBJ2-3; 12 nucleotides align to TRBD2. With V trimmed by 5 bases and J by 2 bases, 5 bases remained unmatched. This CDR3 region has 16 residues. Looked up from germline, CDR1 is LNHNV and CDR2 is YYDKDF (reference sequence). CDR3 region: CATSLRLAGDTDTQYF. For the CDR3, the DNA is TGTGCCACCAGCCTACGACTAGCGGGAGACACAGATACGCAGTATTTT.

The chain joins TRBV7-3 to TRBJ2-1; 12 bases are shared with TRBD2. The CDR3 has 17 residues. Germline lookup yields CDR1 SGHTA and CDR2 FQGTGA. V shed 1 base and J 5 bases; nucleotides not matched to a gene: 6. The DNA of the CDR3 is TGTGCCAGCAGCTTAATAGGCCTAGCGGGAGGGCACAATGAGCAGTTCTTC. This gives the protein CASSLIGLAGGHNEQFF.

The V call is TRBV7-9, the J call TRBJ1-1; D gene uncertain. Germline CDR1 is SEHNR and CDR2 is FQNEAQ (reference sequence). The germline V and J ends were trimmed by 1 base and 2 bases, with 8 bases remaining between them. This CDR3 has 14 residues. The CDR3 bases are TGTGCCAGCAGCTTAGGGGCAGGAAACACTGAAGCTTTCTTT. Its protein product is CASSLGAGNTEAFF. Together with reference TRBV7-9 and TRBJ1-1, the CDR3 gives the full variable domain: DTGVSQNPRHKITKRGQNVTFRCDPISEHNRLYWYRQTLGQGPEFLTYFQNEAQLEKSRLLSDRFSAERPKGSFSTLEIQRTEQGDSAMYLCASSLGAGNTEAFFGQGTRLTVV.

In this sample, this clonotype turned up a few times. V usage is TRBV27 and J usage is TRBJ1-1; D is undetermined. With 4 bases removed from V and 1 base from J, the gap between germline ends came to 7 bases. This CDR3 spans 13 amino acids. The germline V gene encodes CDR1 MNHEY and CDR2 SMNVEV (reference sequence). CDR3: CASSSGRNTEAFF. CDR3 nucleotides: TGTGCCAGCAGTTCCGGAAGGAACACTGAAGCTTTCTTT.

The chain links TRBV6-2 or TRBV6-3 to TRBJ2-7; D not resolved. The CDR3 length is 13 residues. V lost 2 bases, J lost 4 bases, and 9 bases lay in between. Germline V CDR1 and CDR2: MNHEY, SVGEGT. CDR3 in amino acids: CASSYRYGYEQYF. The CDR3 region has the DNA TGTGCCAGCAGTTACAGGTACGGGTACGAGCAGTACTTC.

This rearrangement joins TRBV10-3 to TRBJ1-2; no firm D call. V shed 3 bases and J shed 4 bases, with 12 bases lying between them. CDR1 and CDR2 from the germline V gene are ENHRY and SYGVKD. The CDR3 contains 14 residues. CDR3 DNA: TGTGCCATCAGTGACCCAGGCAGTAGCTATGGCTACACCTTC. Amino acid sequence: CAISDPGSSYGYTF.

The chain is built from TRBV20-1 and TRBJ1-6; D remains ambiguous. Between the trimmed V and J ends, which lost 6 bases and 10 bases, there was a span of 22 bases. The germline V gene has CDR1 DFQATT and CDR2 SNEGSKA (reference sequence). The CDR3 sequence is 15 residues long. DNA for the CDR3: TGCAGTGCGAGAACAGCGGGCCAAGGCGAATCACCCCTCCACTTT. Protein: CSARTAGQGESPLHF.